Presented here are 9 T cell receptor beta chains from one specimen sequenced in a study of T cells after yellow fever vaccination. TCRdb processed the 5' RACE reads anew with MiXCR; each CDR3 protein has one entry. This table holds approximately 330,000 distinct CDR3 sequences, over 3.5% found once. The material was PBMCs, obtained 5 days after the yellow fever booster vaccination. The receptors originated from a man between 18 and 29 years old who received the YFV17D yellow fever vaccine.

The chain combines TRBV20-1 with TRBJ2-2; weak D call: TRBD1 (6 bases). CDR3 length: 16 residues. Germline CDR1 DFQATT, CDR2 SNEGSKA (reference sequence). The V gene lost 0 bases and the J gene lost 2 bases, with 13 bases spanning the gap. The CDR3 DNA is TGCAGTGCTAGAGATCCGACAGGAACAAACACCGGGGAGCTGTTTTTT. It yields the protein CSARDPTGTNTGELFF.

The chain carries TRBV7-9 and TRBJ1-1; tentative D call: TRBD1 (5 bases). The CDR3 has 13 residues. Germline lookup yields CDR1 SEHNR and CDR2 FQNEAQ (reference sequence). Trimming cost V 10 bases and J 1 base, with 13 bases left between them. The DNA for the CDR3 is TGTGCCACCACTGGGACTGCGAACACTGAAGCTTTCTTT. This sequence encodes CATTGTANTEAFF.

Only a few counts were recorded for this clonotype. The chain carries TRBV5-1 and TRBJ2-7, with a tentative D call TRBD1 (6 bases). V was cut by 3 bases and J by 7 bases, with 20 bases left in between. This CDR3 is 15 amino acids long. Germline V CDR1 and CDR2: SGHRS, YFSETQ. CDR3 residues: CASSSTSTGDGEQYF. CDR3 in DNA: TGCGCCAGCAGCTCCACTTCGACAGGAGATGGTGAGCAGTACTTC. Variable domain in full (rest from reference TRBV5-1 and TRBJ2-7): KAGVTQTPRYLIKTRGQQVTLSCSPISGHRSVSWYQQTPGQGLQFLFEYFSETQRNKGNFPGRFSGRQFSNSRSEMNVSTLELGDSALYLCASSSTSTGDGEQYFGPGTRLTVT.

In regard to this clonotype: This could be a read error, since a much larger clone is one nucleotide away. The chain couples TRBV4-1 to TRBJ2-3; D is undetermined. V was clipped by 5 bases and J by 3 bases, with 6 bases between them. The CDR3 spans 12 residues. CDR1 and CDR2 (germline): MGHRA, YSYEKL. CDR3 in amino acids: CASSYATDTQYF. The CDR3 nucleotides are TGCGCCAGCAGCTATGCAACAGATACGCAGTATTTT.

The J gene is TRBJ1-2, the V gene TRBV27; D is unclear. V lost 5 bases to trimming and J lost 7 bases, with 20 bases between them. Germline V gene lookup returns CDR1 MNHEY and CDR2 SMNVEV (reference sequence). The CDR3 extends over 15 amino acids. The CDR3 here is CASSLLPRGVGGYTF. The CDR3 region has the DNA TGTGCCAGCAGTCTACTTCCCCGTGGGGTCGGTGGCTACACCTTC.

This clonotype was counted only a few times. The CDR3 is CASSPNRVYTGELFF. CDR3 in DNA: TGTGCCAGCAGCCCGAATCGGGTATACACCGGGGAGCTGTTTTTT. The V call is TRBV11-3, the J call TRBJ2-2; D call uncertain. V was clipped by 5 bases and J by 3 bases, with 13 bases between them. Germline V gene sequence: CDR1 SGHNT, CDR2 YENEEA. The CDR3 sequence is 15 residues long.

The sample holds a few counts of this clonotype. The chain links TRBV4-1 to TRBJ1-1; D is possibly TRBD1 (5 bases). The ends were cut back, 5 bases at V and 5 bases at J, with 12 bases in the middle. Germline V gene data show CDR1 as MGHRA and CDR2 as YSYEKL. CDR3 length: 13 amino acids. In DNA form, the CDR3 reads TGCGCCAGCAGCTCACGACAGACGACTGAAGCTTTCTTT. Residues: CASSSRQTTEAFF.

This clonotype was seen more than once but under ten times. This chain connects TRBV18 to TRBJ2-2, with D maybe TRBD1 (6 bases). This CDR3 region has 15 residues. V lost 3 bases to trimming and J lost 0 bases, with 8 bases between them. CDR1 is KGHSH, CDR2 LQKENI, per germline. The CDR3 region has the DNA TGTGCCAGCTCACCCGACAGGTCGAACACCGGGGAGCTGTTTTTT. It translates to CASSPDRSNTGELFF.

The V call is TRBV7-9, the J call TRBJ2-1, with 9 bases aligning to TRBD2. Germline assignment: CDR1 SEHNR and CDR2 FQNEAQ (reference sequence). V lost 2 bases and J lost 3; bases outside the gene matches: 5. This CDR3 is 16 amino acids long. As DNA, the CDR3 is TGTGCCAGCAGCTTACAACTAGCGGGTTTCTACAATGAGCAGTTCTTC. As protein: CASSLQLAGFYNEQFF. The full variable domain, its missing parts supplied by reference TRBV7-9 and TRBJ2-1, is DTGVSQNPRHKITKRGQNVTFRCDPISEHNRLYWYRQTLGQGPEFLTYFQNEAQLEKSRLLSDRFSAERPKGSFSTLEIQRTEQGDSAMYLCASSLQLAGFYNEQFFGPGTRLTVL.